This T cell receptor (beta chain) was captured in a study of human T cells and chemical hapten exposure. The trim removed 4 bases at V and 3 bases at J, leaving 9 bases unmatched. The CDR3 contains 17 residues. CDR1 is LNHDA and CDR2 is SQIVND in the germline V gene (reference sequence). Per the authors' pipeline: Counting gave a median of around 100,000 TCRs per sample, with values ranging from about 23,224 to 690,600. One entry per CDR3 protein, called by TCRdb with MiXCR from the RACE reads. V and J calls and clone size were set by TCRdb, not the authors. The table records approximately 110,000 distinct CDR3 sequences, under 35% of them present only once. Time point of the sample: patch test 3, about 24 weeks after DPC sensitization. Treatment indicated: therapeutic diphenylcyclopropenone sensitization with weekly scalp DPC.

V gene TRBV19 combines with J gene TRBJ2-1, with 10 bases fitting TRBD2. The receptor comes from a man in his forties with alopecia areata. Some clones in this sample may be carry-over from other donors' samples. Specimen: whole blood, collected in connection with sensitization to the hapten diphenylcyclopropenone (DPC). The CDR3 coding sequence is TGTGCCAGTAGTACCTACAGGTCTAGCGGGAGCTACAATGAGCAGTTCTTC. Its protein is CASSTYRSSGSYNEQFF.